This T cell receptor beta chain was documented in a study of response to subunit inactivated influenza vaccine. Study results and caveats: Each seasonal influenza vaccination, the authors suggested, recruits few new T cells.

The CDR3 sequence is 16 residues long. The germline V gene encodes CDR1 SEHNR and CDR2 FQNEAQ (reference sequence). The V segment lost 3 bases and the J segment 0 bases; nucleotides outside the gene matches: 4. Regarding this clonotype: Antigen unknown.

TCRdb redid the calling of the RT-PCR reads with MiXCR, one entry per CDR3 protein. The table lists 650,000 to 800,000 distinct CDR3 sequences, around a sixth of them singletons, with roughly a tenth in the top ten. The sample here was PBMCs from blood, taken approximately 5 days after vaccination. The rearrangement links TRBV7-9 to TRBJ2-3; 9 bases map to TRBD2. The TCR was taken from a man in his fifties or sixties who received an inactivated influenza vaccine. The CDR3 DNA is TGTGCCAGCAGCTTCGCGGGGGGGGGGAGCACAGATACGCAGTATTTT. It specifies CASSFAGGGSTDTQYF.